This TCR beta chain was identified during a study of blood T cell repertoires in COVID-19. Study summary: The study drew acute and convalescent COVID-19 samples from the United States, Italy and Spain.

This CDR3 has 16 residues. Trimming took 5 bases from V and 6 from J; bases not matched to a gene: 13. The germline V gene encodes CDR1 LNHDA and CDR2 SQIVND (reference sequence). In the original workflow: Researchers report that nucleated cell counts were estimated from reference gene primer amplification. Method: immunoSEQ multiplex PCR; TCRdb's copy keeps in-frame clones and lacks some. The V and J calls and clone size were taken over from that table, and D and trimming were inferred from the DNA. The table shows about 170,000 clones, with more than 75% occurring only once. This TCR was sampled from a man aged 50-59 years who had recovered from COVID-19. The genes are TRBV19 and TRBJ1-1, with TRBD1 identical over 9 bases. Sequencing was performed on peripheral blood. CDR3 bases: TGTGCCAGTAGTCCGGGACAGGGCTCCCTTAAGGCTGAAGCTTTCTTT. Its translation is CASSPGQGSLKAEAFF.